This is a list of T cell receptor beta chains from one sample in a study of blood T cells in healthy people across ages. From the 5' RACE reads, TCRdb called clonotypes with MiXCR, one entry per CDR3 protein. Among 950,000 to 1,200,000 distinct CDR3 sequences listed, more than 30% were seen once. The sequencing sample was made of blood. Every receptor here comes from a man aged 18 to 29 in good health. CDR3s include the opening cysteine and the closing phenylalanine or tryptophan. D genes are given only for firm matches. Clone sizes are given selectively: once, few, many, or a class where the clone is expanded.

TRBJ2-1	.	TRBV25-1	.	CASSAGLLNEQFF	TGTGCCAGCAGTGCGGGACTCCTAAATGAGCAGTTCTTC
TRBJ2-7	few	TRBV7-2	TRBD2	CASSFASGLYEQYF	TGTGCCAGCAGCTTCGCTAGCGGGCTCTACGAGCAGTACTTC
TRBJ1-5	few	TRBV3-1	.	CASSNGARGQPQHF	TGTGCCAGCAGTAACGGGGCCCGAGGTCAGCCCCAGCATTTT
TRBJ2-1	.	TRBV20-1	TRBD2	CSAVLSGGNNEQFF	TGCAGTGCTGTTTTGTCGGGGGGAAACAATGAGCAGTTCTTC
TRBJ2-5	.	TRBV11-2	.	CASSPPGARETQYF	TGTGCCAGCAGCCCACCGGGGGCGAGAGAGACCCAGTACTTC
TRBJ2-3	.	TRBV6-1	.	CASSKTPLAGNTDTQYF	TGTGCCAGCAGCAAAACTCCCTTGGCCGGCAACACAGATACGCAGTATTTT
TRBJ2-3	few	TRBV6-5	.	CASSYGGRDTDTQYF	TGTGCCAGCAGTTATGGGGGCAGGGACACAGATACGCAGTATTTT
TRBJ1-5	.	TRBV7-2	.	CASSLEGGEQPQHF	TGTGCCAGCAGCTTAGAAGGAGGGGAACAGCCCCAGCATTTT
TRBJ2-3	few	TRBV10-3	.	CAIKSPTSTDTQYF	TGTGCCATCAAATCCCCAACTAGCACAGATACGCAGTATTTT
TRBJ2-1	.	TRBV20-1	TRBD2	CSATPSGSGDEQFF	TGCAGTGCTACCCCTAGCGGATCCGGCGATGAGCAGTTCTTC
TRBJ1-5	.	TRBV9	.	CASSVDGGPNQPQHF	TGTGCCAGCAGCGTAGACGGAGGGCCCAATCAGCCCCAGCATTTT
TRBJ1-3	.	TRBV5-1	.	CASSRTTGNTIYF	TGCGCCAGTTCCCGGACAACTGGAAACACCATATATTTT
TRBJ2-1	few	TRBV7-8	.	CASSLVAVGTAQFF	TGTGCCAGCAGCTTAGTAGCCGTCGGCACAGCGCAGTTCTTC
TRBJ2-3	.	TRBV4-1	.	CASSQGQGTKDTQYF	TGCGCCAGCAGCCAAGGACAGGGGACTAAAGATACGCAGTATTTT
TRBJ2-2	.	TRBV12-3/TRBV12-4	TRBD2	CASSLGLAGGYTGELFF	TGTGCCAGCAGTTTGGGACTAGCGGGGGGGTACACCGGGGAGCTGTTTTTT
TRBJ2-1	.	TRBV5-1	TRBD2	CASSFRTSGGVNEQFF	TGCGCCAGCAGCTTCCGGACTAGCGGGGGTGTCAATGAGCAGTTCTTC
TRBJ2-2	few	TRBV24-1	.	CATSPGRTAGELFF	TGTGCCACCTCTCCGGGACGGACGGCCGGGGAGCTGTTTTTT
TRBJ1-2	few	TRBV10-3	TRBD1	CAISEEQGANSFSGYTF	TGTGCCATCAGTGAGGAGCAGGGGGCGAATTCGTTTAGTGGCTACACCTTC
TRBJ1-1	.	TRBV3-1	.	CASSHQRNTEAFF	TGTGCCAGCAGCCACCAGCGGAACACTGAAGCTTTCTTT
TRBJ2-1	.	TRBV4-3	TRBD2	CASSHNRGGGAINEQFF	TGCGCCAGCAGCCATAACAGAGGCGGGGGGGCGATCAATGAGCAGTTCTTC
TRBJ2-3	few	TRBV7-8	.	CASSLASSSDQADTQYF	TGTGCCAGCAGCTTAGCGTCGTCTAGCGATCAGGCAGATACGCAGTATTTT
TRBJ1-2	few	TRBV7-9	.	CASSPKAATNYGYTF	TGTGCCAGCAGCCCCAAGGCAGCCACTAACTATGGCTACACCTTC
TRBJ2-3	few	TRBV12-3/TRBV12-4	.	CASSFSTGRPGDTQYF	TGTGCCAGCAGTTTCTCAACAGGGAGGCCTGGGGATACGCAGTATTTT
TRBJ2-5	.	TRBV6-5	TRBD1	CASSQPGGVETQYF	TGTGCCAGCAGTCAACCAGGGGGAGTGGAGACCCAGTACTTC
TRBJ2-5	.	TRBV16	.	CASSQSIPRGLIETQYF	TGTGCCAGCAGCCAATCGATACCCAGGGGTTTGATCGAGACCCAGTACTTC
TRBJ2-7	few	TRBV13	.	CASSSDFPSSYNEQYF	TGTGCCAGCAGTTCCGACTTCCCGAGCTCCTACAATGAGCAGTACTTC
TRBJ2-1	.	TRBV5-1	.	CASSLGSLLKTGYNEQFF	TGCGCCAGCAGCCTGGGGAGCCTCCTAAAGACAGGATACAATGAGCAGTTCTTC
TRBJ1-5	.	TRBV28	.	CASSYGQPSNQPQHF	TGTGCCAGCAGTTACGGACAGCCTAGCAATCAGCCCCAGCATTTT
TRBJ2-5	many	TRBV4-3	.	CASSPGPQETQYF	TGCGCCAGCAGCCCTGGGCCTCAAGAGACCCAGTACTTC
TRBJ1-1	.	TRBV12-3/TRBV12-4	TRBD1	CASRRDRESTEAFF	TGTGCCAGCAGGCGGGACAGGGAAAGCACTGAAGCTTTCTTT
TRBJ2-7	few	TRBV20-1	TRBD1	CSATVTGVLSGEQYF	TGCAGCGCCACAGTGACAGGGGTATTGTCAGGAGAGCAGTACTTC
TRBJ2-1	.	TRBV6-5	.	CASSPGVVANEQFF	TGTGCCAGCAGTCCCGGCGTGGTGGCCAATGAGCAGTTCTTC
TRBJ1-4	.	TRBV6-5	.	CASRSMRTVHNEKLFF	TGTGCCAGCCGATCTATGAGGACGGTCCATAATGAAAAACTGTTTTTT
TRBJ2-3	once	TRBV4-2	.	CASSRQGGGHADTQYF	TGTGCCAGCAGCCGCCAGGGGGGGGGCCACGCAGATACGCAGTATTTT
TRBJ1-2	.	TRBV12-3/TRBV12-4	.	CASSLAGQAYGYTF	TGTGCCAGCAGTTTAGCGGGACAAGCCTATGGCTACACCTTC
TRBJ1-1	.	TRBV12-3/TRBV12-4	.	CASSLVATVTYTEAFF	TGTGCCAGCAGTTTAGTGGCGACCGTTACCTACACTGAAGCTTTCTTT
TRBJ1-5	.	TRBV6-1	TRBD1	CASRDRFNQPQHF	TGTGCCAGCAGGGACAGGTTCAATCAGCCCCAGCATTTT
TRBJ2-2	.	TRBV5-1	TRBD2	CASSSGGAESGELFF	TGCGCCAGCAGCTCCGGGGGGGCCGAATCCGGGGAGCTGTTTTTT
TRBJ2-5	.	TRBV11-2	.	CASSLDPGTETQYF	TGTGCCAGCAGCTTAGACCCAGGGACGGAGACCCAGTACTTC
TRBJ2-3	.	TRBV18	.	CASSPMVEADTQYF	TGTGCCAGCTCACCAATGGTCGAGGCAGATACGCAGTATTTT